This T cell receptor beta chain appears in the sequencing data of a study of blood T cell repertoires in COVID-19. Participants reported their clinical history, and cohort assignment relied on those reports. Generated by immunoSEQ multiplex PCR, the TCRdb table keeps only in-frame clones and is missing some. The repertoire consists of roughly 330,000 clones, with roughly 87% occurring once and the leading ten covering 4.5% to 7%. Germline lookup yields CDR1 SGHDN and CDR2 FVKESK. V shed 4 bases, J shed 12 bases, and the junction held 5 bases outside the gene matches. This CDR3 is built from 12 residues.

Sequenced sample: PBMCs or T cells enriched from blood (not recorded which). This clonotype was obtained from a woman aged 30 to 39 who had recovered from COVID-19. J is TRBJ2-1 and V is TRBV14, with 8 nucleotides matching TRBD2. DNA of the CDR3: TGTGCCAGCAGCCCGGGGGGGGTCTGGCAGTTCTTC. Its translation is CASSPGGVWQFF.